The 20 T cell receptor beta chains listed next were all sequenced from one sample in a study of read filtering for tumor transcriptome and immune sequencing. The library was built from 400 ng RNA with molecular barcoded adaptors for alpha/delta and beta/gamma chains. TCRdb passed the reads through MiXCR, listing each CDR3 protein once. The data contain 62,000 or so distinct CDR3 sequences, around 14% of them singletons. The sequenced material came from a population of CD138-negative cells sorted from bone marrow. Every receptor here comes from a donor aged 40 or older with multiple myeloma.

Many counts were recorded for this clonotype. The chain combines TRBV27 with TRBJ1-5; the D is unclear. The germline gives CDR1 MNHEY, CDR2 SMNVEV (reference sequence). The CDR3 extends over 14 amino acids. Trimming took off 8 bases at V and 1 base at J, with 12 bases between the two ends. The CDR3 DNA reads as TGTGCCAGCGGACGCTTCGGGAGCAATCAGCCCCAGCATTTT. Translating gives CASGRFGSNQPQHF.

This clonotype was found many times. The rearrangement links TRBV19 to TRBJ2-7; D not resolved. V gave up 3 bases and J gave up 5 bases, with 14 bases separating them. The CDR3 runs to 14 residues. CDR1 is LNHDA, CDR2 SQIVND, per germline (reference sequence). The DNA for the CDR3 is TGTGCCAGTAGTATCGGTCAGGTGTTGGACGAGCAGTACTTC. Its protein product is CASSIGQVLDEQYF.

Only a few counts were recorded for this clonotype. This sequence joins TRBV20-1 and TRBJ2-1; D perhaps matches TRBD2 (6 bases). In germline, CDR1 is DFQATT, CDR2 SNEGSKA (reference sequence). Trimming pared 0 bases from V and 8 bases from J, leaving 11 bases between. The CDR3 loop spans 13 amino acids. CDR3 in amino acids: CSARDTWEDEQFF. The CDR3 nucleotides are TGCAGTGCTAGAGACACCTGGGAGGATGAGCAGTTCTTC.

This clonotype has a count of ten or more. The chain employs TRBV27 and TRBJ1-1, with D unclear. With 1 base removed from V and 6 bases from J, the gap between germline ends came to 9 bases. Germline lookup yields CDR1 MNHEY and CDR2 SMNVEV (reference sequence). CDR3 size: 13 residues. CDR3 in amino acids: CASSLLGRPEAFF. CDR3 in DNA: TGTGCCAGCAGTTTATTGGGCAGACCTGAAGCTTTCTTT.

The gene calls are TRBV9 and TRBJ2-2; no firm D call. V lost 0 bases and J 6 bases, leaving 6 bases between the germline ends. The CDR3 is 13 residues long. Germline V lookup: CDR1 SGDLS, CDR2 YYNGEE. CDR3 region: CASSVAASGELFF. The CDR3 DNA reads TGTGCCAGCAGCGTAGCTGCCTCCGGGGAGCTGTTTTTT.

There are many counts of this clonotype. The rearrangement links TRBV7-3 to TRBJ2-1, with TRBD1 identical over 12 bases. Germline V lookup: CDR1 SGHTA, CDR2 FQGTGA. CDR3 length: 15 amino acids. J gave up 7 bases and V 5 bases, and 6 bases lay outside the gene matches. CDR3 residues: CASSPPGQGANEQFF. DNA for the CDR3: TGTGCCAGCAGCCCACCGGGACAGGGGGCGAATGAGCAGTTCTTC.

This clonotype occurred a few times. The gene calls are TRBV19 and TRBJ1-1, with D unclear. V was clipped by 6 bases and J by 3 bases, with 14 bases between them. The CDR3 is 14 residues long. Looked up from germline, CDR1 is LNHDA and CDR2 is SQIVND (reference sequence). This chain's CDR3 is CASSPPPMDTEAFF. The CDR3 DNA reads TGTGCCAGTAGCCCGCCACCGATGGACACTGAAGCTTTCTTT.

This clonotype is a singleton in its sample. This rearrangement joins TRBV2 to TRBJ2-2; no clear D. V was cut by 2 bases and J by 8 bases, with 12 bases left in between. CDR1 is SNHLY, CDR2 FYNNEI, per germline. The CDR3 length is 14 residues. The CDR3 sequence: CASSERAILGELFF. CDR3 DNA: TGTGCCAGCAGTGAACGGGCCATCCTTGGGGAGCTGTTTTTT.

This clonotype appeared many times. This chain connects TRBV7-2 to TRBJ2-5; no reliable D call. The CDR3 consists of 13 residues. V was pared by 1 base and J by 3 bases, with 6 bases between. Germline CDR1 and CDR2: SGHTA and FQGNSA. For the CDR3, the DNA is TGTGCCAGCAGCTTAGGACCGGAAGAGACCCAGTACTTC. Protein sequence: CASSLGPEETQYF. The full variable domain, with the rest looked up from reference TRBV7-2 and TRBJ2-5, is GAGVSQSPSNKVTEKGKDVELRCDPISGHTALYWYRQSLGQGLEFLIYFQGNSAPDKSGLPSDRFSAERTGGSVSTLTIQRTQQEDSAVYLCASSLGPEETQYFGPGTRLLVL.

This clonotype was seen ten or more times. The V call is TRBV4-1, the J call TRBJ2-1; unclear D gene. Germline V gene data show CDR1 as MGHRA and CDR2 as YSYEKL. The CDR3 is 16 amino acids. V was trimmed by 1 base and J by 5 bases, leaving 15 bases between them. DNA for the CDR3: TGCGCCAGCAGCCAAGTCGATATGGGTTTACACAATGAGCAGTTCTTC. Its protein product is CASSQVDMGLHNEQFF.

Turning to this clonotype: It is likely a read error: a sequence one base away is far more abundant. The CDR3 sequence: CAIVPSGNRDEQFF. The CDR3 DNA sequence: TGTGCCATCGTCCCTAGCGGGAACAGGGATGAGCAGTTCTTC. The chain uses TRBV6-1 and TRBJ2-1; TRBD2 matches 9 bases. V dropped 10 bases and J dropped 8; count of bases not matched to a gene: 12. This CDR3 comprises 14 residues. Germline V lookup: CDR1 MNHNS, CDR2 SASEGT.

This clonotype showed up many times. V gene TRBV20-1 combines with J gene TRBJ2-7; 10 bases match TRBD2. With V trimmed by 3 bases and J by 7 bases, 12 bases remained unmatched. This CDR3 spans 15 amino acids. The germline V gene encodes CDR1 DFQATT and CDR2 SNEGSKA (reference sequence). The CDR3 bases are TGCAGTGCTAGGGACAGCGGGAGGGCCACTGATGAGCAGTACTTC. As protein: CSARDSGRATDEQYF.

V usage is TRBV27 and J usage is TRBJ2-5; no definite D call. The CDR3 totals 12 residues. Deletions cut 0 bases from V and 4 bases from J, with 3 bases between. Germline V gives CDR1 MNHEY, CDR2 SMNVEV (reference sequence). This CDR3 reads CASSLSGETQYF. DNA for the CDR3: TGTGCCAGCAGTTTATCCGGAGAGACCCAGTACTTC.

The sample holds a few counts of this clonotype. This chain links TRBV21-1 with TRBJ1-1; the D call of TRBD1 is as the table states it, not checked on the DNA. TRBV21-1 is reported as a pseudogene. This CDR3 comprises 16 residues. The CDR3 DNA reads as TGTGCCAGCAGCAAAAAGATCAGGGGTAAATGGACTGAAGCTTTCTTT. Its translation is CASSKKIRGKWTEAFF.

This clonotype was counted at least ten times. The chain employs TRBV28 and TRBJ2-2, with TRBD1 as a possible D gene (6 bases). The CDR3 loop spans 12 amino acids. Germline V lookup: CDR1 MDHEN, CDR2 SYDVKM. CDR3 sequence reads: CATGVNTGELFF. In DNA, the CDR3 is TGTGCGACAGGAGTGAACACCGGGGAGCTGTTTTTT.

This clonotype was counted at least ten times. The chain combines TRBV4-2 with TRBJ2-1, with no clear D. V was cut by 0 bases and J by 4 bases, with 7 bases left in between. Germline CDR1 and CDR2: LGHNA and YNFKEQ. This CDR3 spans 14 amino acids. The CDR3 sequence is CASSQDNLYNEQFF. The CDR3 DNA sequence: TGTGCCAGCAGCCAAGATAACCTTTACAATGAGCAGTTCTTC.

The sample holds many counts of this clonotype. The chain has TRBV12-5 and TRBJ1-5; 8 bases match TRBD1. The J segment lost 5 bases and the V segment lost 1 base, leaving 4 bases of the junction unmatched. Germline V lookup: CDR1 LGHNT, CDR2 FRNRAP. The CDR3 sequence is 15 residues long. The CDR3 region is CASGLARGRDQPQHF. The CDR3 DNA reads TGTGCTAGTGGTTTGGCCAGGGGGCGCGATCAGCCCCAGCATTTT.

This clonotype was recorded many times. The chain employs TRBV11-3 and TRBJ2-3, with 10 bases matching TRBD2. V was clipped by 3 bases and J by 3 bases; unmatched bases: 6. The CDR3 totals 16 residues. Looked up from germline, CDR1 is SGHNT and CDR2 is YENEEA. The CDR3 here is CASSLPSGSRTDTQYF. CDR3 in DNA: TGTGCCAGCAGCTTGCCTAGCGGGAGTAGGACAGATACGCAGTATTTT.

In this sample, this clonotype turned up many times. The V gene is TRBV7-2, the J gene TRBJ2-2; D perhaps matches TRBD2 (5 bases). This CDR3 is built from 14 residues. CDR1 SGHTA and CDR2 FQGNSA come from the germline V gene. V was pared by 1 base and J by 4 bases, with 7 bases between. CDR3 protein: CASSLGGSTGELFF. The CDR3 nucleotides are TGTGCCAGCAGCTTAGGAGGGAGCACCGGGGAGCTGTTTTTT.

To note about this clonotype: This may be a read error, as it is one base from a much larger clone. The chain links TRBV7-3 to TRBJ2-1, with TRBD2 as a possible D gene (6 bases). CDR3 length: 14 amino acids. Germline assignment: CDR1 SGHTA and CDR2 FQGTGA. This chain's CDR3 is CASSFFGLANGQFF. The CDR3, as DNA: TGTGCCAGCAGCTTCTTCGGGCTAGCGAATGGGCAGTTCTTC.